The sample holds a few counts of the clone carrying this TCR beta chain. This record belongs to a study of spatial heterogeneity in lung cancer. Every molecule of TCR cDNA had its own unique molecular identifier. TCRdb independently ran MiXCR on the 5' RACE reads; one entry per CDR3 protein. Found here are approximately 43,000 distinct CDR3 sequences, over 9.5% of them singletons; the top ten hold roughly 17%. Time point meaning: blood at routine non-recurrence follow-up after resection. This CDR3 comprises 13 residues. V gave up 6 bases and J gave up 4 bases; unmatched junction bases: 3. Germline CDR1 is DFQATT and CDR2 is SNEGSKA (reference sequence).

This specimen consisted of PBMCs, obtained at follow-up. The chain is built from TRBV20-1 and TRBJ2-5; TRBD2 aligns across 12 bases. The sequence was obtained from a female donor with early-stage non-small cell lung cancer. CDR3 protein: CSAASGGVETQYF. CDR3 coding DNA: TGCAGTGCCGCTAGCGGGGGGGTAGAGACCCAGTACTTC.